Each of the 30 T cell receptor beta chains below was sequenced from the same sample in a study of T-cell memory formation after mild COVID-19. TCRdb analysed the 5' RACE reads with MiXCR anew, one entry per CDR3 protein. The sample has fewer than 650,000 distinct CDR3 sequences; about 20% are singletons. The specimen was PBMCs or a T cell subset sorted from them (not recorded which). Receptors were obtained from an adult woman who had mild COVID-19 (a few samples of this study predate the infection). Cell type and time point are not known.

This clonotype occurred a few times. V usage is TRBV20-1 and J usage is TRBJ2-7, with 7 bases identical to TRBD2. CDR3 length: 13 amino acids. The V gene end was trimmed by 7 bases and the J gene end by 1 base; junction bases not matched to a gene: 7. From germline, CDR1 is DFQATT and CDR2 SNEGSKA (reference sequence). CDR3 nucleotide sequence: TGCAGTGGAAGAGGCGGGAGATCCTACGAGCAGTACTTC. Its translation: CSGRGGRSYEQYF.

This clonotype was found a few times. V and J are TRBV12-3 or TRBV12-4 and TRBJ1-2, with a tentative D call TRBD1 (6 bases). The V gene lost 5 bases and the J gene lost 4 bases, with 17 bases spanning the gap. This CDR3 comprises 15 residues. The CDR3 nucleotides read TGTGCCAGCAGTCCGAGAAACAGGGCCGTCTATGGCTACACCTTC. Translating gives CASSPRNRAVYGYTF.

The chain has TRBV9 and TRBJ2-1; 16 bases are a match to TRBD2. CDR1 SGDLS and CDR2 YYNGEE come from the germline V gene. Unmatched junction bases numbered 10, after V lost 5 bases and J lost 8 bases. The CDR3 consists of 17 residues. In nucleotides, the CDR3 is TGTGCCAGCAGTACCCCGGGACTAGCGGGGGGGCGTCATGAGCAGTTCTTC. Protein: CASSTPGLAGGRHEQFF.

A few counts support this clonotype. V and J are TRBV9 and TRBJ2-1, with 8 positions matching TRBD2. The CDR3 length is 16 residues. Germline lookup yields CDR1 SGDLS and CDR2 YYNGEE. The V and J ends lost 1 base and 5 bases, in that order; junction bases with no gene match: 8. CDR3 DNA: TGTGCCAGCAGCGTATCCCTAACGGGACTAGACAATGAGCAGTTCTTC. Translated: CASSVSLTGLDNEQFF.

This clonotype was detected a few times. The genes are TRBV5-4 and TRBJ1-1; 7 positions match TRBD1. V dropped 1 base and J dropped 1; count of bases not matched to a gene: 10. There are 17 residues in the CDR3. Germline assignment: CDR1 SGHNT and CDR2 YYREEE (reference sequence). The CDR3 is CASSLRPPQGGNTEAFF. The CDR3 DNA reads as TGTGCCAGCAGCTTGAGGCCCCCCCAGGGGGGGAACACTGAAGCTTTCTTT.

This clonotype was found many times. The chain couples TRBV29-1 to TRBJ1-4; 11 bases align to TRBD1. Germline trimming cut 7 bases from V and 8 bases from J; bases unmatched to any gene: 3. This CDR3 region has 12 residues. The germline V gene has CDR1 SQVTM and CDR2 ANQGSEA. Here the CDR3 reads CSGRTGGEKLFF. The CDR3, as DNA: TGCAGCGGACGGACAGGGGGCGAAAAACTGTTTTTT.

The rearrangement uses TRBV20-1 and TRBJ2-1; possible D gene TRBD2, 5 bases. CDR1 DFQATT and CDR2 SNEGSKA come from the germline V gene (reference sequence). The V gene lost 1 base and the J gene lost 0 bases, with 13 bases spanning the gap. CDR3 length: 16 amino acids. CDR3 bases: TGCAGTGCTAGAGTTGAGGGATCGTCCTCCTACAATGAGCAGTTCTTC. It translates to CSARVEGSSSYNEQFF.

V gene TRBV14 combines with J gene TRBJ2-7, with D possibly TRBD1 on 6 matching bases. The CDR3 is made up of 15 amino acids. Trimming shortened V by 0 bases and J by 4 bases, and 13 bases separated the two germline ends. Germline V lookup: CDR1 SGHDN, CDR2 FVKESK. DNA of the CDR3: TGTGCCAGCAGCCAAGAGAGGGGGAGTGTGTACGAGCAGTACTTC. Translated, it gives CASSQERGSVYEQYF.

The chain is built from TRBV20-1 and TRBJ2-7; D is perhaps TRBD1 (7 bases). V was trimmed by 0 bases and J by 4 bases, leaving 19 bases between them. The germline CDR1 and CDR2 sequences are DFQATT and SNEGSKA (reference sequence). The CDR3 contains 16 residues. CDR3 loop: CSARDQGGVFGYEQYF. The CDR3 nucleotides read TGCAGTGCTAGAGATCAGGGGGGAGTATTTGGGTACGAGCAGTACTTC.

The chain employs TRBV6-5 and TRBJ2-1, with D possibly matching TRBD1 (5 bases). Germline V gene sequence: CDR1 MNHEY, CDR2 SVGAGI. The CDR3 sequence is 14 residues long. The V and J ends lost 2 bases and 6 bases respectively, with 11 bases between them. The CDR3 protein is CASSYGAQPNEQFF. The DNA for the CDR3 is TGTGCCAGCAGTTACGGGGCACAGCCCAATGAGCAGTTCTTC.

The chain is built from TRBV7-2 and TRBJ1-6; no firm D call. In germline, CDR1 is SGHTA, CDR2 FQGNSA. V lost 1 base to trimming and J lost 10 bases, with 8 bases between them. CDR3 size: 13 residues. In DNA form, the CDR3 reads TGTGCCAGCAGCTTAGAACAGAGGTCACCCCTCCACTTT. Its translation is CASSLEQRSPLHF. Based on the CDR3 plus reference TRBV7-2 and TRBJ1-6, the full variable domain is GAGVSQSPSNKVTEKGKDVELRCDPISGHTALYWYRQSLGQGLEFLIYFQGNSAPDKSGLPSDRFSAERTGGSVSTLTIQRTQQEDSAVYLCASSLEQRSPLHFGNGTRLTVT.

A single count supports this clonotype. CDR3 amino acids: CASSSRTGAITDTQYF. CDR3 nucleotides: TGTGCCAGCAGTTCAAGGACAGGGGCTATCACAGATACGCAGTATTTT. The chain uses TRBV27 and TRBJ2-3; 9 bases match TRBD1. The CDR3 runs 16 residues. Germline-derived CDR1 and CDR2 are MNHEY and SMNVEV (reference sequence). Trimming took 4 bases from V and 2 from J; bases not matched to a gene: 7.

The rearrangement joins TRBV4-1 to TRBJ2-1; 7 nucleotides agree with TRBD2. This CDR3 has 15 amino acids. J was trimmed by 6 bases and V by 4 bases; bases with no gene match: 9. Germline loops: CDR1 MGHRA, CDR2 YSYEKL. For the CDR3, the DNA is TGCGCCAGCAGCCCTGCGCTAGCGGAACGCAATGAGCAGTTCTTC. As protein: CASSPALAERNEQFF.

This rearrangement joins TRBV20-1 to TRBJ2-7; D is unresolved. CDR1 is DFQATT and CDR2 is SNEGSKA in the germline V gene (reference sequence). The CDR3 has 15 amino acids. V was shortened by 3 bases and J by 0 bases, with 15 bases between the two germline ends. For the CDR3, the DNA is TGCAGTGCTAGTAATCCAGGCAGTAACTCCTACGAGCAGTACTTC. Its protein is CSASNPGSNSYEQYF.

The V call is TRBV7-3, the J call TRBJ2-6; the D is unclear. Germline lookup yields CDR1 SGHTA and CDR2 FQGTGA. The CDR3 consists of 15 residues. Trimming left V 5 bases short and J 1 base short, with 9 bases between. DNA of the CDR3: TGTGCCAGCAGCCCTCATCTATCTGGGGCCAACGTCCTGACTTTC. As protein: CASSPHLSGANVLTF.

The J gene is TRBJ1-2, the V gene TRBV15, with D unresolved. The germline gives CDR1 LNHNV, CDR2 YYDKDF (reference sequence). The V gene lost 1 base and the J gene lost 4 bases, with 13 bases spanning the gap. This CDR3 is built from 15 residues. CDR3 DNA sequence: TGTGCCACCAGCAGAGTATCGGCTCGGAGCTATGGCTACACCTTC. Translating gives CATSRVSARSYGYTF.

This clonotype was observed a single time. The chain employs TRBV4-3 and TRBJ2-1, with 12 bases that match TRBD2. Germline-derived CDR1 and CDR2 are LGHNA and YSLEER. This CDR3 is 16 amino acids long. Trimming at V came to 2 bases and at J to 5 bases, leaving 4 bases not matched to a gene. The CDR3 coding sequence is TGCGCCAGCAGCCAATATCTAGCGGGAGGGCACAATGAGCAGTTCTTC. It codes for CASSQYLAGGHNEQFF.

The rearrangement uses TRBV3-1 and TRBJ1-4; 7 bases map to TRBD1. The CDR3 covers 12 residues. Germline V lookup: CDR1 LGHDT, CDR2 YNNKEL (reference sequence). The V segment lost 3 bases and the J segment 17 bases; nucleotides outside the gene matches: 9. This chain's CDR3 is CASSHSGGQLFF. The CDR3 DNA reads TGTGCCAGCAGCCATTCCGGGGGACAGCTATTTTTT.

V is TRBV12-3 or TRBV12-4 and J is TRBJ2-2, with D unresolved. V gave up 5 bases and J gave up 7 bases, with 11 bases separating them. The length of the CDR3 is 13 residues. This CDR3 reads CASSKRPDGELFF. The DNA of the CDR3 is TGTGCCAGCAGTAAACGACCAGACGGGGAGCTGTTTTTT.

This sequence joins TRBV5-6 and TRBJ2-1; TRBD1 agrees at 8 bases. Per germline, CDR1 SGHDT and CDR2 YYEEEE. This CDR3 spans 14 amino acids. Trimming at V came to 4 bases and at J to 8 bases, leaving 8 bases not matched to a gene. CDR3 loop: CASSPRGQAHEQFF. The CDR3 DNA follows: TGTGCCAGCAGCCCCAGGGGGCAGGCCCATGAGCAGTTCTTC. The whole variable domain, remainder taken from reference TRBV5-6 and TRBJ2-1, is DAGVTQSPTHLIKTRGQQVTLRCSPKSGHDTVSWYQQALGQGPQFIFQYYEEEERQRGNFPDRFSGHQFPNYSSELNVNALLLGDSALYLCASSPRGQAHEQFFGPGTRLTVL.

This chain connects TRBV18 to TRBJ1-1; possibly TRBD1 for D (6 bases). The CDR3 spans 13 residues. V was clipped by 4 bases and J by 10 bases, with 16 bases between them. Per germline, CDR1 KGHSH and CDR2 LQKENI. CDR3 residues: CASSLGQSARAFF. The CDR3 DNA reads TGTGCCAGCTCACTGGGACAAAGCGCACGAGCTTTCTTT.

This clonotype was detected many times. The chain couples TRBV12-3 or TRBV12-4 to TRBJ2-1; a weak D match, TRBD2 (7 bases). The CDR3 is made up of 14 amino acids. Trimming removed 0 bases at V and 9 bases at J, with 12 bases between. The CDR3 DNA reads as TGTGCCAGCAGTTTAGCGGGGGGGCCGGGTGAGCAGTTCTTC. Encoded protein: CASSLAGGPGEQFF.

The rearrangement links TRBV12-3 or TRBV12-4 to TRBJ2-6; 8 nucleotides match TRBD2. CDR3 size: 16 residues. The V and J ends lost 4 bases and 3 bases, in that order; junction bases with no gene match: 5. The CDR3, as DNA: TGTGCCAGCAGTTCGGGGGGGCAGGTTGGGGCCAACGTCCTGACTTTC. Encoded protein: CASSSGGQVGANVLTF.

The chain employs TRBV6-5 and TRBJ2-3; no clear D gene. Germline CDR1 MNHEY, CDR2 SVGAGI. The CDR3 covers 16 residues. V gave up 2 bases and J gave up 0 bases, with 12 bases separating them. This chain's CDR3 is CASSYGRSPSTDTQYF. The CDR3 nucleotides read TGTGCCAGCAGTTACGGCAGATCCCCTAGCACAGATACGCAGTATTTT.

The CDR3 region has the DNA TGTGCCAGCAGCAGACAGGGGGCGGAATATTACGAGCAGTACTTC. Its translation is CASSRQGAEYYEQYF. V and J are TRBV7-8 and TRBJ2-7; 10 nucleotides align to TRBD1. The CDR3 extends over 15 amino acids. Losses at the gene ends were 5 bases for V and 4 bases for J; bases not matched to a gene: 8. Germline V gives CDR1 SGHVS, CDR2 FQNEAQ.

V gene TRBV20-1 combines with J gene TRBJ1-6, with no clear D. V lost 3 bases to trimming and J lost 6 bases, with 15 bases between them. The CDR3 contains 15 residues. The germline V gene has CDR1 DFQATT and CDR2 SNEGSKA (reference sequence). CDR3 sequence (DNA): TGCAGTGCTAGTGAAAGGCCAGGAAGTAATTCACCCCTCCACTTT. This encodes CSASERPGSNSPLHF.

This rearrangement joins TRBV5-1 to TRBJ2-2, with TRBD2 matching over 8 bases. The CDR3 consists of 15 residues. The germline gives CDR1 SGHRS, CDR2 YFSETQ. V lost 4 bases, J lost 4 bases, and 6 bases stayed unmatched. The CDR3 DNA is TGCGCCAGCAGCCTAGCGGGCAGGGGCACCGGGGAGCTGTTTTTT. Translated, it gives CASSLAGRGTGELFF. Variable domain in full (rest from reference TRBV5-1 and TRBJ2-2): KAGVTQTPRYLIKTRGQQVTLSCSPISGHRSVSWYQQTPGQGLQFLFEYFSETQRNKGNFPGRFSGRQFSNSRSEMNVSTLELGDSALYLCASSLAGRGTGELFFGEGSRLTVL.

DNA of the CDR3: TGCGCCAGCATAAGGGACCCGACCGGGGAGCTGTTTTTT. Translated, it gives CASIRDPTGELFF. The chain carries TRBV5-1 and TRBJ2-2; D is perhaps TRBD1 or TRBD2 (5 bases each). Per the germline V gene, CDR1 is SGHRS and CDR2 is YFSETQ. V dropped 6 bases and J dropped 5 bases, with 11 bases sitting between them. The CDR3 has 13 residues.

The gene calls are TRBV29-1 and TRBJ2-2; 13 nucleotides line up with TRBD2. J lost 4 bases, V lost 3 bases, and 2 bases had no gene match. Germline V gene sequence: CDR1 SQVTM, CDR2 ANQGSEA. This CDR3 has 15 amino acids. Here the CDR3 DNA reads TGCAGCGTTGAGAGACTAGCGGGGGGCACCGGGGAGCTGTTTTTT. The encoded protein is CSVERLAGGTGELFF.

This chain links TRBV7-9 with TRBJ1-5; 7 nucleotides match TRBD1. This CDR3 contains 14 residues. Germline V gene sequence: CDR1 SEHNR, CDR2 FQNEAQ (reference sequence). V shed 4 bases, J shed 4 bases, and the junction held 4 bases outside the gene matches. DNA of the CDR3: TGTGCCAGCAGCTCGGCGGGACAGAATCAGCCCCAGCATTTT. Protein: CASSSAGQNQPQHF. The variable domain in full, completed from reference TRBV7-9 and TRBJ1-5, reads DTGVSQNPRHKITKRGQNVTFRCDPISEHNRLYWYRQTLGQGPEFLTYFQNEAQLEKSRLLSDRFSAERPKGSFSTLEIQRTEQGDSAMYLCASSSAGQNQPQHFGDGTRLSIL.